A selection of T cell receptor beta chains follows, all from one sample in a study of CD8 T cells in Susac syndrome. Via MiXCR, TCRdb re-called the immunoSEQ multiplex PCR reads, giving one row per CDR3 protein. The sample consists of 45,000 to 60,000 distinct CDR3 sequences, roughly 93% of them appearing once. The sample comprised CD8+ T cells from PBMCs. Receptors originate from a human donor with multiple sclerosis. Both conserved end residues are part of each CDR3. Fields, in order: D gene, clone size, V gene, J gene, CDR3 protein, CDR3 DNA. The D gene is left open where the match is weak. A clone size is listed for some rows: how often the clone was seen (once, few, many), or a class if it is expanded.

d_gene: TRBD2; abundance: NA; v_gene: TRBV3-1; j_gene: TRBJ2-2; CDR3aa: CASSQVLAGNTGELFF; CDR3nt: TGTGCCAGCAGCCAAGTTCTAGCGGGGAACACCGGGGAGCTGTTTTTT
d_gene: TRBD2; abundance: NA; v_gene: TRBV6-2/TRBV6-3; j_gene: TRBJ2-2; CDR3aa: CASSSGGTGELFF; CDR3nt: TGTGCCAGCAGTTCGGGGGGGACCGGGGAGCTGTTTTTT
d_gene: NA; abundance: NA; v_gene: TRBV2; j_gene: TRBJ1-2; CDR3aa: CASMGSRYGYTF; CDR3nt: TGTGCCAGCATGGGAAGTCGCTATGGCTACACCTTC
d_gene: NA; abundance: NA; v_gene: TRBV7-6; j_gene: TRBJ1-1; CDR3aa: CASSFEVGTEAFF; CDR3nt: TGTGCCAGCAGCTTCGAAGTGGGGACTGAAGCTTTCTTT
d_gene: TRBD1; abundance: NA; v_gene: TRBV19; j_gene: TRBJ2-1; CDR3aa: CASIGTADNEQFF; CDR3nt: TGTGCCAGTATTGGGACAGCAGACAATGAGCAGTTCTTC
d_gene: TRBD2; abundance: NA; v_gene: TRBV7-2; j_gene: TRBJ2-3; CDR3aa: CASSATGTSMDTQYF; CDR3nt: TGTGCCAGCAGCGCGACCGGGACTAGTATGGATACGCAGTATTTT
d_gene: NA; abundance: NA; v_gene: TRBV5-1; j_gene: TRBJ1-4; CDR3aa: CASSLLGAVNEKLFF; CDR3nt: TGCGCCAGCAGCTTGTTAGGGGCGGTTAATGAAAAACTGTTTTTT
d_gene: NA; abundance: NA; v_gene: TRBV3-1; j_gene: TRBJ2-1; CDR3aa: CASSQDREGRVYNEQFF; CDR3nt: TGTGCCAGCAGCCAAGATCGAGAGGGTCGAGTCTACAATGAGCAGTTCTTC
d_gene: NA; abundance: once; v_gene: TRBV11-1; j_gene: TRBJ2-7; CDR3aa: CASSLGGTSYEQYF; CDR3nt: TGTGCCAGCAGCTTAGGGGGGACGAGCTACGAGCAGTACTTC
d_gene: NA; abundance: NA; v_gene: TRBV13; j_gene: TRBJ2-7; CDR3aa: CASSPGHGYEQYF; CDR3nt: TGTGCCAGCAGCCCAGGCCACGGCTACGAGCAGTACTTC
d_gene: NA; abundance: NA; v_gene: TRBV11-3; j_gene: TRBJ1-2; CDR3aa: CASSLRGHYGYTF; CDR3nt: TGTGCCAGCAGCCTGCGGGGCCACTATGGCTACACCTTC
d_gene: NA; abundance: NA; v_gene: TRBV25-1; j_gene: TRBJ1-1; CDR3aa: CATSAITNTEAFF; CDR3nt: TGTGCCACCTCAGCCATAACGAACACTGAAGCTTTCTTT
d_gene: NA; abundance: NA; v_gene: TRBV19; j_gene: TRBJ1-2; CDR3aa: CASNTDLRGYTF; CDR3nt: TGTGCCAGCAATACGGATCTACGTGGCTACACCTTC
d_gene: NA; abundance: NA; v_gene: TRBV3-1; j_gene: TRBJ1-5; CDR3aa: CASSPLGASGQPQHF; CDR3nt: TGTGCCAGCAGCCCGTTGGGGGCGTCGGGTCAGCCCCAGCATTTT
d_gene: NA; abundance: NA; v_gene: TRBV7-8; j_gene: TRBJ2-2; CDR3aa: CASSLGLATGELFF; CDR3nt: TGTGCCAGCAGCTTAGGGCTAGCAACCGGGGAGCTGTTTTTT
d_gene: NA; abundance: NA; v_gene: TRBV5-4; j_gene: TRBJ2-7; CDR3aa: CASSLGGRNEQYF; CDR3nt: TGTGCCAGCAGCTTGGGAGGGAGGAACGAGCAGTACTTC
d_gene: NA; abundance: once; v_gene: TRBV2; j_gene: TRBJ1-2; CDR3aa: CASSEKGKYGYTF; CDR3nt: TGTGCCAGCAGTGAGAAAGGAAAATATGGCTACACCTTC
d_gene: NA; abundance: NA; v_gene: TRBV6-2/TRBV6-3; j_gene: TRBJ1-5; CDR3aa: CASSISGRELGQPQHF; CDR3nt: TGTGCCAGCTCTATCAGCGGACGGGAATTGGGACAGCCCCAGCATTTT
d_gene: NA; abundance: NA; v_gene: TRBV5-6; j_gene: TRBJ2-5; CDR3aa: CASSFWQETQETQYF; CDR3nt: TGTGCCAGCAGCTTTTGGCAGGAGACCCAAGAGACCCAGTACTTC
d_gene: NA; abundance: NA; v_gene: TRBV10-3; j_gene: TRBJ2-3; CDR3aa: CAISDQLDTQYF; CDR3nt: TGTGCCATCAGTGACCAGCTAGATACGCAGTATTTT
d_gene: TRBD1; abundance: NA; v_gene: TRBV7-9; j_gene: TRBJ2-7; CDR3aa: CASSLEGATYEQYF; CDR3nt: TGTGCCAGCAGCTTAGAGGGGGCCACCTACGAGCAGTACTTC
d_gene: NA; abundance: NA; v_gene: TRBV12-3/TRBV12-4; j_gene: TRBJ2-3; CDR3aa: CASIPGLHGDTQYF; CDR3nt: TGTGCCAGCATCCCGGGACTCCACGGAGATACGCAGTATTTT
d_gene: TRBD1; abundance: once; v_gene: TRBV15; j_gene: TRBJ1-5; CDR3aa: CATSPPGGGNQPQHF; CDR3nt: TGTGCCACCAGCCCCCCAGGGGGTGGCAATCAGCCCCAGCATTTT
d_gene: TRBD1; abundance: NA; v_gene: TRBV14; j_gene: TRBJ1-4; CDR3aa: CASSHGGQEDEKLFF; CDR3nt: TGTGCCAGCAGCCACGGTGGACAGGAGGACGAAAAACTGTTTTTT
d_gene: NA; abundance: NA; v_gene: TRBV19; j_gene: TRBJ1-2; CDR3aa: CATVGSGYTF; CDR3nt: TGTGCCACCGTCGGTTCCGGCTACACCTTC
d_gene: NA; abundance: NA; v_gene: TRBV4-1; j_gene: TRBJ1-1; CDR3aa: CASSQGGILNTEAFF; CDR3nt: TGCGCCAGCAGCCAAGGAGGTATACTAAACACTGAAGCTTTCTTT
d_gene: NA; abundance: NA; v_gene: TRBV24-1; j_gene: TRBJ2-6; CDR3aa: CATSDRTGRGANVLTF; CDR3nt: TGTGCCACCAGTGATCGTACAGGACGAGGGGCCAACGTCCTGACTTTC
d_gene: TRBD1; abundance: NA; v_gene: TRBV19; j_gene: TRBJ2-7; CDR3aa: CASSQIRDSTYEQYF; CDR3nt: TGTGCCAGTAGTCAAATTCGGGACAGCACCTACGAGCAGTACTTC
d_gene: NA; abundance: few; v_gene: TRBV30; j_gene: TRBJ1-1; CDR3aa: CAWTPRGNTEAFF; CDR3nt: TGTGCCTGGACCCCTCGAGGGAACACTGAAGCTTTCTTT
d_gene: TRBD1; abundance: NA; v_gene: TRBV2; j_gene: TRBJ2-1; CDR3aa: CASSSGGAYYNEQFF; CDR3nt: TGTGCCAGCAGTTCAGGGGGCGCGTACTACAATGAGCAGTTCTTC
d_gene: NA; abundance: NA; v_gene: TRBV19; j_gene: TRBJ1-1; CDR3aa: CASSIGQGTEAFF; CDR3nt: TGTGCCAGTAGTATAGGCCAGGGGACTGAAGCTTTCTTT
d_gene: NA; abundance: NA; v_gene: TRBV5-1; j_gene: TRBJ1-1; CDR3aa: CASSLSGPNTEAFF; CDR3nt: TGCGCCAGCAGCTTGTCAGGGCCTAACACTGAAGCTTTCTTT
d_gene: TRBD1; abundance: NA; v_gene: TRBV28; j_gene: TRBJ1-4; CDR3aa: CASSFLEDRGTNEKLFF; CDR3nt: TGTGCCAGCAGTTTTCTAGAGGACAGGGGTACTAATGAAAAACTGTTTTTT